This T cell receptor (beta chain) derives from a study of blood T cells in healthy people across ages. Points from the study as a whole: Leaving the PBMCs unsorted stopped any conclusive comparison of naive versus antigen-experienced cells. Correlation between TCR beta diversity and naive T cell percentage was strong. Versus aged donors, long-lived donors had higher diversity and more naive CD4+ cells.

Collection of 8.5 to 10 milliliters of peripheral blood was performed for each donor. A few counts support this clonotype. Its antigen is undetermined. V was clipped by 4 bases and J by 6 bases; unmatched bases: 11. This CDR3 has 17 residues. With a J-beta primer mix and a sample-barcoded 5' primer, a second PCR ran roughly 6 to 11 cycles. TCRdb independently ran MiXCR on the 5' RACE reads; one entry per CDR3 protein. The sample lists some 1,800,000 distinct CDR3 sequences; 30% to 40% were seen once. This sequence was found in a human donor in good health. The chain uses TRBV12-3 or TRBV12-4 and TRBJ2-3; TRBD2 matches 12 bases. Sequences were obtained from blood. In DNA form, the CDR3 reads TGTGCCAGCAGTTCCCTAGCGGGGGGGCCCTCAAAGGATACGCAGTATTTT. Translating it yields CASSSLAGGPSKDTQYF.